This T cell receptor (beta chain) is from a study of human T cells and chemical hapten exposure. Overall study: Patients, a majority of them female, were diagnosed with alopecia areata, totalis or universalis.

The time point was: patch test 2, 6 weeks after DPC sensitization. Treatment in this sample: therapeutic diphenylcyclopropenone sensitization with weekly scalp DPC. Before extraction, the whole blood was not fractionated, and total RNA was taken from it. Germline V gene sequence: CDR1 SGHTA, CDR2 FQGTGA. Trimming removed 5 bases at V and 1 base at J, with 17 bases between. CDR3 length equals 17 residues. In TCRdb, the RACE reads were re-called with MiXCR into one record per CDR3 protein. The table records approximately 92,000 distinct CDR3 sequences, roughly an eighth of them present only once. General observations from the study: Among TCRs, those above 1 in 1000 frequency were unaffected by DPC sensitization. It was expanded TCRs that formed significantly more large CDR3 similarity clusters than controls did.

This clonotype was seen only a few times. Its matching antigen is unknown. The V gene is TRBV7-3, the J gene TRBJ2-2, with D tentatively TRBD1 (6 bases). The receptor's source is a woman aged 40 to 55 with alopecia areata. Some clones in this sample may be carry-over from other donors' samples. This sample comprised whole blood, obtained in connection with sensitization to the hapten diphenylcyclopropenone (DPC). CDR3 protein: CASSEGLDRGNTGELFF. CDR3 nucleotide sequence: TGTGCCAGCAGCGAAGGCCTGGACAGAGGGAACACCGGGGAGCTGTTTTTT.